This note documents a single T cell receptor (beta chain) sequence. What it binds is not known. These data are taken from a study of Graves' ophthalmopathy and Graves' hyperthyroidism. Study in general: Upon initial diagnosis and before any treatment, peripheral blood was collected. The study, taken as a whole, reports: Discrimination between ophthalmopathy and stable hyperthyroidism by a 13-signature model showed about 89% sensitivity and 70% to 84% specificity. Blood also held most thyroid clonotypes expanded above 0.001 frequency.

Presentation of ophthalmopathy in the donors involved moderate-to-severe activity, CAS ≥3, NOSPECS ≥4 and a duration under 3 months. Beta-chain TCR CDR3 regions were amplified from RNA transcripts. Second-round multiplex PCR came after a first-round RT-PCR that employed HTBI primers. In TCRdb, the multiplex PCR reads were re-called with MiXCR into one record per CDR3 protein. The sample includes roughly 700,000 distinct CDR3 sequences, around 40% of them seen just once. Germline V CDR1 and CDR2: SGHRS, YFSETQ. The V gene lost 7 bases and the J gene lost 1 base, with 9 bases spanning the gap. The CDR3 consists of 13 residues.

The source material was peripheral blood. This sequence originates from an adult man with Graves' ophthalmopathy. This chain joins TRBV5-1 and TRBJ1-3, with no clear D. CDR3 residues: CASSWSSGNTIYF. CDR3 coding DNA: TGCGCCAGCTCTTGGTCGTCTGGAAACACCATATATTTT.